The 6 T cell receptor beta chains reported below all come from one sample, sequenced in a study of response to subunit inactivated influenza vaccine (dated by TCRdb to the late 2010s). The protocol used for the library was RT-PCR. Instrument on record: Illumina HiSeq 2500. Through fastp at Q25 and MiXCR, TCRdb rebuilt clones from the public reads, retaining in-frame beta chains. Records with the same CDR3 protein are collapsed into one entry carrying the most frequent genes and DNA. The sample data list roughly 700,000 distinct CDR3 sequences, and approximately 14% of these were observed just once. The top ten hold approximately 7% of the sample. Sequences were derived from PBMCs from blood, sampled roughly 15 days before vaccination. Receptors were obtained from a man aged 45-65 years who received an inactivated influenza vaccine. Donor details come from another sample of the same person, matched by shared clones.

The CDR3 bases are TGTGCCAGCAGTGGGGGCGGCACCGGGGAGCTGTTTTTT. As protein: CASSGGGTGELFF. V gene TRBV9 combines with J gene TRBJ2-2; tentatively, D is TRBD1 (6 bases). The germline CDR1 and CDR2 sequences are SGDLS and YYNGEE. V was cut by 5 bases and J by 4 bases, with 9 bases left in between. The CDR3 sequence is 13 residues long.

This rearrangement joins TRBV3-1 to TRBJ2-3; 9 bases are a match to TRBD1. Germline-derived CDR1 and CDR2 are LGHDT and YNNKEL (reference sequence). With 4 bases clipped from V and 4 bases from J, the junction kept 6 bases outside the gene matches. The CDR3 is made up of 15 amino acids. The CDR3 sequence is CASSPRDREADTQYF. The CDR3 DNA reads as TGTGCCAGCAGCCCCCGGGACAGGGAGGCAGATACGCAGTATTTT.

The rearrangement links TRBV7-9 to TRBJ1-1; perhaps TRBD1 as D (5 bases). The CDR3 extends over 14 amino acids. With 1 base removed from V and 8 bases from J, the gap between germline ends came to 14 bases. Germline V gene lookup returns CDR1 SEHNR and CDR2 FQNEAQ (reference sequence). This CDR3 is CASSLELGQEEAFF. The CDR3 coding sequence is TGTGCCAGCAGCTTAGAACTCGGACAAGAGGAAGCTTTCTTT.

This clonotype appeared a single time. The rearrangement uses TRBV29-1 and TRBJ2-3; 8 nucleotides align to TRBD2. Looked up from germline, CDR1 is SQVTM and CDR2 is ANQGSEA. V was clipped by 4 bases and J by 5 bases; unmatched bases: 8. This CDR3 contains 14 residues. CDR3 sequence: CSVGTGGAVDTQYF. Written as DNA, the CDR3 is TGCAGCGTTGGGACGGGGGGGGCTGTAGATACGCAGTATTTT.

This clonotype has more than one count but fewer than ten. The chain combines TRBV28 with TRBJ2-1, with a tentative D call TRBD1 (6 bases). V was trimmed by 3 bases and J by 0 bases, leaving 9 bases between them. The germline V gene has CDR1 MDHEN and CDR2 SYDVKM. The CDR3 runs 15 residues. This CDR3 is CASSFNRVSYNEQFF. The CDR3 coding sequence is TGTGCCAGCAGTTTCAACAGGGTCTCCTACAATGAGCAGTTCTTC.

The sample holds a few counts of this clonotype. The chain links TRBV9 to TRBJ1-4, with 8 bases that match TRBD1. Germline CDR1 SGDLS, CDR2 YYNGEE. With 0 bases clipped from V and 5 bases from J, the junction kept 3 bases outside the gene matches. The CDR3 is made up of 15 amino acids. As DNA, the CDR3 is TGTGCCAGCAGCGTAGGGGACAGGTTGAATGAAAAACTGTTTTTT. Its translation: CASSVGDRLNEKLFF.